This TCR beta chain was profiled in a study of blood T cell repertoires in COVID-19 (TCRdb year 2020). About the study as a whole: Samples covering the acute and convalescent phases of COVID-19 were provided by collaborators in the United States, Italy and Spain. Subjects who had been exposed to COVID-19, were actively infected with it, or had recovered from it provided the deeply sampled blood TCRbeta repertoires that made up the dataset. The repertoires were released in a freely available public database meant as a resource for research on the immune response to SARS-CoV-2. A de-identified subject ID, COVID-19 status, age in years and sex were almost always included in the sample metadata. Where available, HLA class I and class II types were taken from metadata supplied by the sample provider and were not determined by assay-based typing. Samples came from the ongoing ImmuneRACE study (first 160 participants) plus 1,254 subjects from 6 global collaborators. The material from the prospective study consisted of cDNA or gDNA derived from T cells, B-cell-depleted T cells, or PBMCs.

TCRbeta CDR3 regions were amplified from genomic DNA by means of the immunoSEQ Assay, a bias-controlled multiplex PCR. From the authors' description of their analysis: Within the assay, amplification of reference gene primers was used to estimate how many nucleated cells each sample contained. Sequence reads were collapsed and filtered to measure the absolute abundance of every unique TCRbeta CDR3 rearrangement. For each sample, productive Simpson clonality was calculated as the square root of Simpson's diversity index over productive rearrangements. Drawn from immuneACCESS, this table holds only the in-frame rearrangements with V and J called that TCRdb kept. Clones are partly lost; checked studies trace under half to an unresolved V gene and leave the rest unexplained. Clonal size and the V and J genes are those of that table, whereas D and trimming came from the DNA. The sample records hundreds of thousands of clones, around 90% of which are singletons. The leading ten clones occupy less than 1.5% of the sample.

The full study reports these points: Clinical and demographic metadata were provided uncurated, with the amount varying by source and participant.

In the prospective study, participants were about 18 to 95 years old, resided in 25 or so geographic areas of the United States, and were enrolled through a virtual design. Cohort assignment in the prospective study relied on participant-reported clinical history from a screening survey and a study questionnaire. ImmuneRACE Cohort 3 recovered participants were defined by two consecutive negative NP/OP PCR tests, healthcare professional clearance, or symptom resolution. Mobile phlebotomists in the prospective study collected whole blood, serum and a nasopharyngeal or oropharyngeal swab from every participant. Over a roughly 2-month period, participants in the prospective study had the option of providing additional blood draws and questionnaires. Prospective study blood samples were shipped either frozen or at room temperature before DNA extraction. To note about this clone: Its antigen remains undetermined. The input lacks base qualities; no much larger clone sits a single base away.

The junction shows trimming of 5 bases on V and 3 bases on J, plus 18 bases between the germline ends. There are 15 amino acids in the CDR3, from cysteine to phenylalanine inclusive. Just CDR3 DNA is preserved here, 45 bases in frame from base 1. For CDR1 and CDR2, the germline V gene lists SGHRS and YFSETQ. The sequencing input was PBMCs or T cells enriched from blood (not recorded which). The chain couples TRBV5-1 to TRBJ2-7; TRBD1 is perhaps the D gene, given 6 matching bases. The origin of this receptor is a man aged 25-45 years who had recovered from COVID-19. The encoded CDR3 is CASRSGVGANYEQYF. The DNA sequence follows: TGCGCCAGCAGAAGTGGAGTGGGGGCCAACTACGAGCAGTACTTC.